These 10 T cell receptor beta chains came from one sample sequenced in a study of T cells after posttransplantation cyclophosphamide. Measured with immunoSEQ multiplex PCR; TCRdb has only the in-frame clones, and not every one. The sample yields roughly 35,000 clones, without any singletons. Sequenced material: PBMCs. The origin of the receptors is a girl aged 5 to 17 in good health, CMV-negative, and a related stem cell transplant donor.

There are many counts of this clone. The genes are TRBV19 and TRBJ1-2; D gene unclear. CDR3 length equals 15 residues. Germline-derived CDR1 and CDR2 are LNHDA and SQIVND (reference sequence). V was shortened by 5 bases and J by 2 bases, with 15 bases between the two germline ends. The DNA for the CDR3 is TGTGCCAGTAGTCCTAGTGGCTCCTTCAACTATGGCTACACCTTC. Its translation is CASSPSGSFNYGYTF.

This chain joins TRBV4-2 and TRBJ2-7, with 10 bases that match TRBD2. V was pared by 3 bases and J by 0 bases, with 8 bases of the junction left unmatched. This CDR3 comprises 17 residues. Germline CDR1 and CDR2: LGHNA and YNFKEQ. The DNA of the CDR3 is TGTGCCAGCAGCCAGGCCCTAGCGGGGGCGATCTCCTACGAGCAGTACTTC. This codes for CASSQALAGAISYEQYF.

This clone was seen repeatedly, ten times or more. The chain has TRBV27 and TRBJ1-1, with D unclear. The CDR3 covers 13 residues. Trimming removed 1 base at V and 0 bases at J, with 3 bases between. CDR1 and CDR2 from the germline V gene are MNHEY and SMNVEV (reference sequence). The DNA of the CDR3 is TGTGCCAGCAGTTTATTTATGAACACTGAAGCTTTCTTT. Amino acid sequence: CASSLFMNTEAFF.

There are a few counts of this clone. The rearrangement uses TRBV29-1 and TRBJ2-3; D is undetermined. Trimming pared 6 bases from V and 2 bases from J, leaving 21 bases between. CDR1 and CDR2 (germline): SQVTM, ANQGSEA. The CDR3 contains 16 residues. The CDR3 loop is CSVARNRNPVTDTQYF. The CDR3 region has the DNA TGCAGCGTGGCCAGAAACAGAAATCCGGTCACAGATACGCAGTATTTT.

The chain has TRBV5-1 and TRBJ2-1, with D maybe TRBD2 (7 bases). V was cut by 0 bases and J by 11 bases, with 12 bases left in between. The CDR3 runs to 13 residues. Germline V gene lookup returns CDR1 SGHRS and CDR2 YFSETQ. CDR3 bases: TGCGCCAGCAGCTTGGAACGGGGGGCAAAGCAGTTCTTC. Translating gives CASSLERGAKQFF.

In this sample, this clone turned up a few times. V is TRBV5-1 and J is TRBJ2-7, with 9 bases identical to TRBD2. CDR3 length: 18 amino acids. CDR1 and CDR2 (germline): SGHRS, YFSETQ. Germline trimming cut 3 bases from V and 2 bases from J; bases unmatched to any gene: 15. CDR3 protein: CASSSRELIAGVPYEQYF. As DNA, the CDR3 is TGCGCCAGCAGCTCACGCGAACTAATAGCGGGAGTCCCCTACGAGCAGTACTTC.

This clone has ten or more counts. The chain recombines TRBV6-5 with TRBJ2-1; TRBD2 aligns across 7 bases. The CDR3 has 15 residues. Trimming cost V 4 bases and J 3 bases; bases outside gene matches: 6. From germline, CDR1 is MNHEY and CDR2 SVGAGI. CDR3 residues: CASSLAGADYNEQFF. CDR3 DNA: TGTGCCAGCAGTTTGGCGGGAGCCGACTACAATGAGCAGTTCTTC.

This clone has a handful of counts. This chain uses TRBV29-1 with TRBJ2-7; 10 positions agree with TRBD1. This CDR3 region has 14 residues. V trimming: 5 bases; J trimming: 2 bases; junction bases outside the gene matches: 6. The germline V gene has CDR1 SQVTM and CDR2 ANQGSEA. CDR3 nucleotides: TGCAGCGTTCGGTTGGGACAGGGGACCTACGAGCAGTACTTC. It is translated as CSVRLGQGTYEQYF.

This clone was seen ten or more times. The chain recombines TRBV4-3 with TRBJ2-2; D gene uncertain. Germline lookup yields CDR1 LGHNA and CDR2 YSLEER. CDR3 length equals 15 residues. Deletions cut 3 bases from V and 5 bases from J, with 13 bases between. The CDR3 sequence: CASSQRVWRTGELFF. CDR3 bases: TGCGCCAGCAGCCAGCGAGTTTGGAGAACCGGGGAGCTGTTTTTT.

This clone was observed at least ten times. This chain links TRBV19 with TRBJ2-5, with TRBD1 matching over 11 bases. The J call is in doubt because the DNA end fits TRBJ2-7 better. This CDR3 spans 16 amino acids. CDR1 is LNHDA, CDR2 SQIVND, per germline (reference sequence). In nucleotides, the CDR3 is TGTGCCAGTAGGACTCCCGGGACAGGGGGATCGTACGAGCAGTACTTC. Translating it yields CASRTPGTGGSYEQYF.